These T cell receptor beta chains were read from a single sample in a study of cytomegalovirus exposure and HLA in healthy donors. Using immunoSEQ multiplex PCR, the repertoire was profiled, and TCRdb retains in-frame clones only, with some absent. The data show about 130,000 clones, 77% seen once. The sequenced material came from PBMCs. All receptors derive from a middle-aged woman in good health and CMV-seronegative. CDR3s include the opening cysteine and the closing phenylalanine or tryptophan. The D gene is left open where the match is weak. The size field is filled for only some rows; it gives once, few, many or a size class.

cdr3_nt cdr3_aa v_call d_call clone_size j_call
TGTGCCAGCAGCCTGACAGGGGGGCCCTTCGAGCAGTACTTC CASSLTGGPFEQYF TRBV5-6 TRBD1 - TRBJ2-7
TGTGCCAGCAGTCCCGGACAGGGGGACACCATATATTTT CASSPGQGDTIYF TRBV27 TRBD1 - TRBJ1-3
TGTGCCAGCACAAAACAGGGTAGGGTGCAGCCCCAGCATTTT CASTKQGRVQPQHF TRBV28 - - TRBJ1-5
TGTGCCAGCAGACAGGGCCCGAGCTCCTATAATTCACCCCTCCACTTT CASRQGPSSYNSPLHF TRBV27 - - TRBJ1-6
TGTGCCACCAGGGAGGGGTACGGTGGGGCCAACGTCCTGACTTTC CATREGYGGANVLTF TRBV15 - - TRBJ2-6
TGTGCCAGCTCACCACCGGGGCAGGGTTTGAACACTGAAGCTTTCTTT CASSPPGQGLNTEAFF TRBV18 - - TRBJ1-1
TGTGCCAGCACCTCGTCCGCTGGAAACACCATATATTTT CASTSSAGNTIYF TRBV9 - - TRBJ1-3
TGTGCCAGCAGTTACCAGGGGCGCGTCTCCTACGAGCAGTACTTC CASSYQGRVSYEQYF TRBV6-5 - - TRBJ2-7
TGTGCCAGCAGTCTATCCACGGGGATAAACTATGGCTACACCTTC CASSLSTGINYGYTF TRBV6-5 - - TRBJ1-2
TGTGCCAGCTCACCACCTAGGGGGCCTTCCTACGAGCAGTACTTC CASSPPRGPSYEQYF TRBV18 TRBD1 - TRBJ2-7
TGTGCCAGCAGCTTTTACCCAGCGGACACAGATACGCAGTATTTT CASSFYPADTDTQYF TRBV7-2 - - TRBJ2-3
TGTGCCACCGCTAAGGGCGACAGGGAAGAAAAACTGTTTTTT CATAKGDREEKLFF TRBV6-5 TRBD1 - TRBJ1-4
TGTGCCAGCAGTTACTCCGGGTCCTTTAACCAAGAGACCCAGTACTTC CASSYSGSFNQETQYF TRBV6-6 - - TRBJ2-5
TGTGCCAGCAGCCAAGATCAGGGCCGCTTCACTGAAGCTTTCTTT CASSQDQGRFTEAFF TRBV14 - - TRBJ1-1
TGTGCCAGCAGCCTTACTAGCGGAGGTAGCATTCAGTACTTC CASSLTSGGSIQYF TRBV7-9 TRBD2 - TRBJ2-4
TGTGCCAGCAGTTACGCAGGGGAGAGCATTCAGTACTTC CASSYAGESIQYF TRBV6-5 - few TRBJ2-4
TGTGCCAGCACACTTCATACGAACACTGAAGCTTTCTTT CASTLHTNTEAFF TRBV6-1 - - TRBJ1-1